This T cell receptor beta chain was sequenced in a study of cytomegalovirus exposure and HLA in healthy donors. Study summary: About 84% of 300 to 450 genotyped donors fell in the Caucasian-associated ancestry cluster. Study-wide findings and caveats: Earlier analysis found most TCR beta V segments productive about 87% or about 30% of the time. Later analysis suggested links between common viral pathogens and several top significant clusters.

Primers: 60 Vbeta forward and 13 Jbeta reverse. Here immunoSEQ multiplex PCR was the method, and the copy in TCRdb shows in-frame clones only, minus some. This sample's table has about 150,000 clones. Remarks on this clone: Its target is not known.

The TCR comes from a woman in her forties or fifties in good health and CMV-seronegative. The material sequenced was PBMCs.

The CDR3 coding sequence is TGTGCCAGCAGCCCACCCGGGACTTCGCTAGCCAAAAACATTCAGTACTTC. Translation: CASSPPGTSLAKNIQYF. The chain recombines TRBV5-4 with TRBJ2-4; the D gene is possibly TRBD2 (6 bases). Trimming shortened V by 4 bases and J by 0 bases, and 17 bases separated the two germline ends. CDR1 and CDR2 from the germline V gene are SGHNT and YYREEE (reference sequence). The CDR3 covers 17 residues.